Sequencing of this T cell receptor beta chain was carried out in a study of blood T cell repertoires in COVID-19. Study at large: Acute-phase and convalescent COVID-19 samples originated in the United States, Italy and Spain. PBMCs, B-cell-depleted T cells, or T cells provided the cDNA or gDNA that made up the material.

Original analysis: The assay estimated nucleated cells by amplifying reference gene primers. TCRdb's table, derived via immunoSEQ multiplex PCR, lists solely in-frame clones and lacks some. Clone size and the V and J calls come from that table; the DNA yielded D and trimming. The sample lists approximately 120,000 clones; 70% to 90% were seen once. The germline CDR1 and CDR2 sequences are SGHNT and YENEEA. After removal of 8 bases from V and 3 bases from J, the junction contained 7 bases not matched to a gene. This CDR3 contains 13 residues. This sequence joins TRBV11-3 and TRBJ2-7; 7 bases map to TRBD1. The sequence came from a human donor in a cohort sampled during active COVID-19. The sequenced sample consisted of peripheral blood. The CDR3 loop reads CASGLTGNYEQYF. CDR3 coding DNA: TGTGCCAGCGGACTGACAGGGAACTACGAGCAGTACTTC.